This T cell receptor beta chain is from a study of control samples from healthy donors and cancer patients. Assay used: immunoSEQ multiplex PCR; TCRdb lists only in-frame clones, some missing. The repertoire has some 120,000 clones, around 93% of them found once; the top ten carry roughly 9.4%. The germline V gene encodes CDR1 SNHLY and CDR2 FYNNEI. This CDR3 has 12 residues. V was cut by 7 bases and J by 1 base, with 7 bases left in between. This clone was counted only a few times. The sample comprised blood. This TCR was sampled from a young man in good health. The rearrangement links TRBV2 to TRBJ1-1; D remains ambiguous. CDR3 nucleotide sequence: TGTGCCAGCACGTCAGAGAACACTGAAGCTTTCTTT. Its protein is CASTSENTEAFF.